The 14 T cell receptor beta chains in this list originate from one sample, sequenced in a study of T-cell memory formation after mild COVID-19. TCRdb re-called the 5' RACE reads through MiXCR, storing one row per CDR3 protein. The data hold about 180,000 distinct CDR3 sequences, with approximately 16% observed a single time. The sequenced sample consisted of PBMCs or a T cell subset sorted from them (not recorded which). Every receptor here comes from an adult woman who had mild COVID-19 (a few samples of this study predate the infection). Cell type and time point are not known.

The rearrangement joins TRBV5-1 to TRBJ1-3; D remains ambiguous. The CDR3 extends over 16 amino acids. The germline V and J ends were trimmed by 1 base and 4 bases, with 15 bases remaining between them. The germline CDR1 and CDR2 sequences are SGHRS and YFSETQ. The CDR3 is CASSLNPPGKGNTIYF. CDR3 DNA: TGCGCCAGCAGCTTGAATCCACCAGGAAAAGGAAACACCATATATTTT.

The V call is TRBV19, the J call TRBJ2-5, with D perhaps matching TRBD2 (7 bases). Between the trimmed V and J ends, which lost 6 bases and 4 bases, there was a span of 15 bases. The CDR3 contains 14 residues. Germline assignment: CDR1 LNHDA and CDR2 SQIVND (reference sequence). The CDR3 here is CASRPRGAGETQYF. The CDR3 DNA follows: TGTGCCAGTAGACCCCGGGGGGCCGGAGAGACCCAGTACTTC.

Ten or more counts support this clonotype. V gene TRBV5-4 combines with J gene TRBJ1-5, with D unresolved. Germline CDR1 and CDR2: SGHNT and YYREEE (reference sequence). This CDR3 region has 15 residues. The V end lost 0 bases, the J end lost 0 bases, and 7 bases lay between the germline ends. The CDR3 nucleotides are TGTGCCAGCAGCTTGGGGTTGGATAGCAATCAGCCCCAGCATTTT. It codes for CASSLGLDSNQPQHF.

V usage is TRBV19 and J usage is TRBJ2-6, with 10 bases aligning to TRBD2. Trimming took 5 bases from V and 0 from J; bases not matched to a gene: 4. In germline, CDR1 is LNHDA, CDR2 SQIVND (reference sequence). This CDR3 contains 17 residues. CDR3 nucleotide sequence: TGTGCCAGTAGTCCGACTAGCGGGCGCTCTGGGGCCAACGTCCTGACTTTC. This gives the protein CASSPTSGRSGANVLTF.

This clonotype was recorded a few times. V usage is TRBV12-3 or TRBV12-4 and J usage is TRBJ2-2; weak D call: TRBD2 (5 bases). The CDR3 runs to 14 residues. The V end was cut by 10 bases, the J end by 6 bases, with 18 bases between. The CDR3 DNA sequence: TGTGCCACCTGTGTTAGAGGGATTGCCGGGGAGCTGTTTTTT. It specifies CATCVRGIAGELFF.

This clonotype was detected a few times. CDR3 loop: CASSYSPGGRGTQYF. CDR3 nucleotides: TGTGCCAGCAGTTACTCCCCGGGAGGGCGGGGTACGCAGTATTTT. This chain uses TRBV6-5 with TRBJ2-3; 8 nucleotides line up with TRBD2. The CDR3 contains 15 residues. V lost 0 bases to trimming and J lost 8 bases; unmatched junction nucleotides: 7. Germline loops: CDR1 MNHEY, CDR2 SVGAGI.

J is TRBJ2-2 and V is TRBV5-1, with 7 bases aligning to TRBD1. This CDR3 is built from 16 residues. Germline CDR1 and CDR2: SGHRS and YFSETQ. J was trimmed by 4 bases and V by 0 bases; bases with no gene match: 6. The CDR3 is CASSLAKGAPTGELFF. For the CDR3, the DNA is TGCGCCAGCAGCTTGGCCAAGGGGGCGCCCACCGGGGAGCTGTTTTTT.

This clonotype was picked up a small number of times. The rearrangement uses TRBV20-1 and TRBJ2-7, with D unclear. The CDR3 loop spans 14 amino acids. V was trimmed by 0 bases and J by 3 bases, leaving 12 bases between them. The germline CDR1 and CDR2 sequences are DFQATT and SNEGSKA (reference sequence). CDR3 sequence (DNA): TGCAGTGCTAGAGACCGCCTACTGGGCTACGAGCAGTACTTC. Its translation is CSARDRLLGYEQYF.

This chain connects TRBV3-1 to TRBJ2-3; 11 nucleotides line up with TRBD2. The V gene end was trimmed by 6 bases and the J gene end by 2 bases; junction bases not matched to a gene: 7. CDR1 is LGHDT, CDR2 YNNKEL, per germline (reference sequence). The CDR3 is 16 amino acids. CDR3 bases: TGTGCCAGCAGACCGACTAGCGGGGACATCACAGATACGCAGTATTTT. Amino acids: CASRPTSGDITDTQYF.

This clonotype has more than one count but fewer than ten. DNA of the CDR3: TGCGCCAGCAAGATCGGGAGGGGCACAGATACGCAGTATTTT. Translated: CASKIGRGTDTQYF. V is TRBV5-1 and J is TRBJ2-3, with 8 nucleotides matching TRBD2. This CDR3 is 14 amino acids long. Unmatched junction bases numbered 4, after V lost 6 bases and J lost 1 base. Germline V gene lookup returns CDR1 SGHRS and CDR2 YFSETQ.

The chain links TRBV7-9 to TRBJ1-1, with D perhaps TRBD1 (5 bases). The V end lost 1 base, the J end lost 4 bases, and 13 bases lay between the germline ends. Per germline, CDR1 SEHNR and CDR2 FQNEAQ (reference sequence). CDR3 length: 15 residues. CDR3: CASSLDRRGITEAFF. For the CDR3, the DNA is TGTGCCAGCAGCTTAGATCGCCGGGGGATCACTGAAGCTTTCTTT.

This clonotype was seen only a few times. This rearrangement joins TRBV5-1 to TRBJ2-7, with D possibly being TRBD2 (6 bases). CDR1 is SGHRS, CDR2 YFSETQ, per germline. Trimming left V 4 bases short and J 6 bases short, with 23 bases between. This CDR3 has 16 amino acids. Written as DNA, the CDR3 is TGCGCCAGCAGCCCCTCGGCCCAACTAGCCCGAAGCGAGCAGTACTTC. Translated, it gives CASSPSAQLARSEQYF.

This clonotype has just a few counts. The chain has TRBV5-1 and TRBJ2-7; TRBD2 aligns across 9 bases. CDR1 SGHRS and CDR2 YFSETQ come from the germline V gene. CDR3 size: 15 residues. Trimming at V came to 4 bases and at J to 2 bases, leaving 7 bases not matched to a gene. The CDR3 DNA reads TGCGCCAGCAGCGGTAATAGCGGGAGCACCTACGAGCAGTACTTC. This translates into CASSGNSGSTYEQYF. Together with reference TRBV5-1 and TRBJ2-7, the CDR3 gives the full variable domain: KAGVTQTPRYLIKTRGQQVTLSCSPISGHRSVSWYQQTPGQGLQFLFEYFSETQRNKGNFPGRFSGRQFSNSRSEMNVSTLELGDSALYLCASSGNSGSTYEQYFGPGTRLTVT.

The V call is TRBV20-1, the J call TRBJ2-7, with 8 bases lining up with TRBD2. CDR3 length: 14 amino acids. Germline V gives CDR1 DFQATT, CDR2 SNEGSKA (reference sequence). Trimming at V came to 3 bases and at J to 5 bases, leaving 9 bases not matched to a gene. The CDR3 loop is CSASRPGLAHEQYF. In DNA form, the CDR3 reads TGCAGTGCTAGTAGGCCCGGACTAGCTCACGAGCAGTACTTC.